The clone carrying this T cell receptor (beta chain) was counted between two and nine times. What it recognizes is unknown. In TCRdb, the 5' RACE reads were re-called with MiXCR into one record per CDR3 protein. The sample lists 300,000 to 450,000 distinct CDR3 sequences, 6.2% occurring once. Germline assignment: CDR1 GTSNPN and CDR2 SVGIG (reference sequence). V shed 5 bases and J shed 2 bases, with 5 bases lying between them. The CDR3 extends over 11 amino acids. This sample was taken from a study of T cells after yellow fever vaccination. Study-level findings and limits: Though it reached lower strength, the secondary response hit its peak faster, day 5 versus 15.

The chain links TRBV30 to TRBJ2-3; D is undetermined. This clonotype was obtained from a man between 25 and 39 years old who received the YFV17D yellow fever vaccine. The source was PBMCs, collected 5 days after the yellow fever booster vaccination. The chain's CDR3 is CAWGITDTQYF. CDR3 nucleotides: TGTGCCTGGGGCATCACAGATACGCAGTATTTT.